A selection of T cell receptor beta chains follows, all from one sample in a study of Ad26.COV2.S vaccination and SARS-CoV-2 variants. Some clones are missing from TCRdb's copy, which holds only in-frame ones; the method was immunoSEQ multiplex PCR. The table lists about 350,000 clones, roughly 91% of them singletons. Here the sequenced sample was peripheral blood, taken in a trial of Ad26.COV2.S vaccine versus placebo. Receptors were obtained from a person between 18 and 59 years old who received the Ad26.COV2.S COVID-19 vaccine or a placebo. Both conserved end residues are trimmed from each CDR3. The order of the fields is V gene, D gene, CDR3 protein. The D gene is left open where the match is weak.

>TRBV30|.
AWRPLGGGGSPLH
>TRBV7-2|.
ASSLVRRTYGYT
>TRBV5-6|.
ASSLGRGALGYT
>TRBV4-1|.
ASSQGGRDLYGYT
>TRBV28|.
ASSQISYEQY
>TRBV28|TRBD1
ASSAGQAYTGELF
>TRBV10-3|TRBD1
AISLQGTEAF
>TRBV19|TRBD1
ASSLRTGEYTGELF
>TRBV5-5|TRBD1
ASSSNRGLHQPQH
>TRBV4-1|TRBD2
ASSPPPSGLAGETGELF
>TRBV30|.
AWSQGLLNSPLH
>TRBV4-3|.
ASSQDRVGEQY
>TRBV24-1|.
ATSRQGTDTQY